This T cell receptor (beta chain) derives from a study of blood T cells in healthy people across ages. Study outcomes and limitations: A greater number of naive CD4+ cells and higher diversity distinguished long-lived donors from aged donors.

Each donor's blood draw was approximately 10 milliliters of peripheral blood. Details on this clonotype: Its antigen is currently unknown.

J gave up 7 bases and V 5 bases, and 5 bases lay outside the gene matches. Germline V gene data show CDR1 as SGHVS and CDR2 as FQNEAQ. This CDR3 has 14 residues. A second PCR, run for 7 to 11 cycles, used a sample-barcoded 5' primer plus a J-beta primer mix. TCRdb called the 5' RACE reads again in MiXCR, with one record for every CDR3 protein. The sample consists of 1.5 million to 2 million distinct CDR3 sequences, roughly 52% of them appearing once. This chain links TRBV7-8 with TRBJ1-5; 10 positions match TRBD1. The clonotype was recovered from a woman aged 35 to 49 in good health. Sequencing used blood. CDR3 residues: CASSLTGGRQPQHF. In DNA, the CDR3 is TGTGCCAGCAGCCTGACAGGGGGCAGGCAGCCCCAGCATTTT. Drawing the rest from reference TRBV7-8 and TRBJ1-5, the complete variable domain is GAGVSQSPRYKVAKRGQDVALRCDPISGHVSLFWYQQALGQGPEFLTYFQNEAQLDKSGLPSDRFFAERPEGSVSTLKIQRTQQEDSAVYLCASSLTGGRQPQHFGDGTRLSIL.